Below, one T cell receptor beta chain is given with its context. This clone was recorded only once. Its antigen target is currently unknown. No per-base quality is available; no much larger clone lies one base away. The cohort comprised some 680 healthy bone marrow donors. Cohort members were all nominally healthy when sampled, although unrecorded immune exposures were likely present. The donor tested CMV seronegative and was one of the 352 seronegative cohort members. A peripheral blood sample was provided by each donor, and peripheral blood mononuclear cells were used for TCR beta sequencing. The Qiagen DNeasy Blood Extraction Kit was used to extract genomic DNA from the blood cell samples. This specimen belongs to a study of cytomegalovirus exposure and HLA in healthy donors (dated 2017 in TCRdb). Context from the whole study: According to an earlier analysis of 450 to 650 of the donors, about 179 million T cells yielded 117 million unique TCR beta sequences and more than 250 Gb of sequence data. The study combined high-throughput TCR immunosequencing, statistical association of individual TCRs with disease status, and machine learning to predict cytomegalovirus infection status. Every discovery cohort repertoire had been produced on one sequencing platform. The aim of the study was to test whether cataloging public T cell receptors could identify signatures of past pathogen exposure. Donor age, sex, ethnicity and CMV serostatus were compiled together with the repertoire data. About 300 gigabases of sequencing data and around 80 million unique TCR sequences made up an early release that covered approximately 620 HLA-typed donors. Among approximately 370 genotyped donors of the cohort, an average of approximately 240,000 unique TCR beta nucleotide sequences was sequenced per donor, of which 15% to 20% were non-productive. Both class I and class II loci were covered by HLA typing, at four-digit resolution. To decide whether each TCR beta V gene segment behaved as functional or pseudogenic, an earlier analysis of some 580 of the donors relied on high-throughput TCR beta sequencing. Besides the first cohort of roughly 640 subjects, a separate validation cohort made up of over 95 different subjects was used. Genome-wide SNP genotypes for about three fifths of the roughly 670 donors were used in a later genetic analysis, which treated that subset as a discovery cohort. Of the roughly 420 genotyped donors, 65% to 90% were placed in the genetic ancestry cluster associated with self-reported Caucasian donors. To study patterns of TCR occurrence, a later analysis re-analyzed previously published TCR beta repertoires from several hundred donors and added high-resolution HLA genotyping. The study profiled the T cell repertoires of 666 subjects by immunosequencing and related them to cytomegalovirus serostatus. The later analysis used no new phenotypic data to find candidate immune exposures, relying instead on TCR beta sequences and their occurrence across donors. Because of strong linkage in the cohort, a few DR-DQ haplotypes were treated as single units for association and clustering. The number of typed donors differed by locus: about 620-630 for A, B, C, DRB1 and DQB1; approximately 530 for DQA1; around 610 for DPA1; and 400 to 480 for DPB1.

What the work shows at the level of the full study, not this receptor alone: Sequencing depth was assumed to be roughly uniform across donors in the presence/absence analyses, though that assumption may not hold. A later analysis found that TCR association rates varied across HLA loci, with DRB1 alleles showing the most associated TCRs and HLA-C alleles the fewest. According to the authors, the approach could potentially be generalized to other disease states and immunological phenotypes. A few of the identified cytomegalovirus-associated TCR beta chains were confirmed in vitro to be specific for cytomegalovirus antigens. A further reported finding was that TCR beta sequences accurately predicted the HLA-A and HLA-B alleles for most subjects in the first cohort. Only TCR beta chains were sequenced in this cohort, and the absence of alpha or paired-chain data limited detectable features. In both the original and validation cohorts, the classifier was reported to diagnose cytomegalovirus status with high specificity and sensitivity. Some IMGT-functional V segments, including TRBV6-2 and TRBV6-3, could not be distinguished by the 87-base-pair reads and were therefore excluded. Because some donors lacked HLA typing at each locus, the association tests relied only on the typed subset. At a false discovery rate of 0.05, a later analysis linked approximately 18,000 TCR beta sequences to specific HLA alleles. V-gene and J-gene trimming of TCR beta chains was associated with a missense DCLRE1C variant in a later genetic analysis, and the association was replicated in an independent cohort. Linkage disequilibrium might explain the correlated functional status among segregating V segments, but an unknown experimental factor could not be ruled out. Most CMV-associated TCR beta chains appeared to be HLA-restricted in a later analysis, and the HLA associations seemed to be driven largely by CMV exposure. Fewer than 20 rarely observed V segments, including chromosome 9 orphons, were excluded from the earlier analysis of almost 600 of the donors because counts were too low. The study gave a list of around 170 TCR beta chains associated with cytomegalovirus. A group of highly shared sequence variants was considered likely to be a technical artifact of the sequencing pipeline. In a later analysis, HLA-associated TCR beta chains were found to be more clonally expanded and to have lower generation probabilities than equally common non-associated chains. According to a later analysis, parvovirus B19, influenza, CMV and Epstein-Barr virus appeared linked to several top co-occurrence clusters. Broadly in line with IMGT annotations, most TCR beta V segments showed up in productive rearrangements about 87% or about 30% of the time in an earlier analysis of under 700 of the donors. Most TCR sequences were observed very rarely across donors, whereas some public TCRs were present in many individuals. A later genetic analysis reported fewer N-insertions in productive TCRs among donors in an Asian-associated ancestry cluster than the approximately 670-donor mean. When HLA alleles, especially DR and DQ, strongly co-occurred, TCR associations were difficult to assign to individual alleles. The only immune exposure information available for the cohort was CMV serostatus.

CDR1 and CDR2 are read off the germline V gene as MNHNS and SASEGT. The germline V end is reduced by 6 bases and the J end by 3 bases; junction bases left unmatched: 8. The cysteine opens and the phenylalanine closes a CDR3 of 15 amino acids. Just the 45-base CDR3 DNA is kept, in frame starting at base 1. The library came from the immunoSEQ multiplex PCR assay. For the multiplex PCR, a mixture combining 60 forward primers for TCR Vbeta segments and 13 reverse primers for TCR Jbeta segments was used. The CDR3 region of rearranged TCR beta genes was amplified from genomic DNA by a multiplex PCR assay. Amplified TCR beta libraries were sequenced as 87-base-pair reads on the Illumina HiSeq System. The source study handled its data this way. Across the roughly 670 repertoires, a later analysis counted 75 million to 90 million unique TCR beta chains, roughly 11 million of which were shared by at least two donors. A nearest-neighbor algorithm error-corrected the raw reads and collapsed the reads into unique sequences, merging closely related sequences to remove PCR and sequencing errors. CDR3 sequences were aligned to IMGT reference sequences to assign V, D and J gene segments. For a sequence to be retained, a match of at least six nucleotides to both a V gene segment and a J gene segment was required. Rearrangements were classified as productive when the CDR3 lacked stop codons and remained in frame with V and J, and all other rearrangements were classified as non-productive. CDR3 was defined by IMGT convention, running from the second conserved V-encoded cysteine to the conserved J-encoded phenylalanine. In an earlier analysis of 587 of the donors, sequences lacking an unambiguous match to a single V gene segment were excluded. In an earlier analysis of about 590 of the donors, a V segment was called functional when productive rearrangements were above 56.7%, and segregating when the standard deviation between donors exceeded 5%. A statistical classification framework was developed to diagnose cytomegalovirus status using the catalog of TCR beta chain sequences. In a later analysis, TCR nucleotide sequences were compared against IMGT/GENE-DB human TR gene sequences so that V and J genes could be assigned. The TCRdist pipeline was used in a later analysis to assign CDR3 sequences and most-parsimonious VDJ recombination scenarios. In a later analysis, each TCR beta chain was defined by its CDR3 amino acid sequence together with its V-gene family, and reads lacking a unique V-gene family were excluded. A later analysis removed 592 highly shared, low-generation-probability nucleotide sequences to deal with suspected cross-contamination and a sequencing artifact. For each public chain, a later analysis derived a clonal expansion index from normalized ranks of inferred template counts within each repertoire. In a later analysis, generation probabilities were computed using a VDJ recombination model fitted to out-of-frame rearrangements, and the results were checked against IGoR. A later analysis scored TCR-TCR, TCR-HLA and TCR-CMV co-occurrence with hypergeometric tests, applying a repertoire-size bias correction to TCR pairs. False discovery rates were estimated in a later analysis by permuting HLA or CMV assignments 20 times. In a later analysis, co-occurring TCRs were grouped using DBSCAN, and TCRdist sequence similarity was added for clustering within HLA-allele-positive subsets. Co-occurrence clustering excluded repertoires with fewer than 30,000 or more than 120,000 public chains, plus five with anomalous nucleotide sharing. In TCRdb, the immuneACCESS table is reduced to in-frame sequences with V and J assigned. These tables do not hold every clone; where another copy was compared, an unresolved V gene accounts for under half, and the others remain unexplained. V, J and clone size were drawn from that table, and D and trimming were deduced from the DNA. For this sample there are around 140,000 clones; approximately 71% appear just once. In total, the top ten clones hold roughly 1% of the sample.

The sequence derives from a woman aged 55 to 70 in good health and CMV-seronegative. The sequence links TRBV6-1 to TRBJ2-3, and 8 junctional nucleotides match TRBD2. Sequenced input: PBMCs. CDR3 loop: CASSPGTSITDTQYF. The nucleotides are TGTGCCAGCAGCCCCGGGACTAGTATAACAGATACGCAGTATTTT.